This entry concerns a single TCR beta chain. There is no known antigen for this receptor. Per-base quality was not reported, and no clone a single base away is much larger than it. The time point label on this specimen signifies: after dendritic cell vaccination, including at tumor progression/relapse. Patients were selected for having adequate residual fresh-frozen tumor tissue and more than two years of available survival data. Although molecular status otherwise differed among the glioblastoma patients, no patient had an isocitrate dehydrogenase mutation. PBMC were collected before vaccination, two weeks after the third vaccination, and at tumor progression when it occurred. The Qiagen DNeasy Blood extraction Kit was used to extract genomic DNA. The data are from a study of glioma-infiltrating T cells after dendritic cell vaccination (dated by TCRdb to the mid-2010s). Context from the whole study: The cohort comprised around 15 glioblastoma patients from Phase I and II dendritic cell vaccination trials, 9 newly diagnosed and 6 with recurrent disease. Between about 2002 and 2013, the patients were given dendritic cell vaccination pulsed with autologous tumor lysate. To make the vaccine, monocyte-derived dendritic cells were cultured for less than nine days with IL-4 and GM-CSF and then pulsed overnight with autologous tumor lysate. Each patient got three intradermal injections of the dendritic cell vaccine, spaced at biweekly intervals, in the arm below the axilla. Deep sequencing of TCR beta CDR3 regions was used to quantify tumor-infiltrating lymphocyte content and compare tumor and blood repertoires in dendritic cell-vaccinated glioblastoma patients. Survival after dendritic cell vaccination was correlated with TCR sequencing metrics, such as TIL content and the overlap between tumor and blood repertoires. The investigation overall reported the following: Higher estimated pretreatment TIL content predicted longer time to progression and overall survival after dendritic cell vaccination. The cohort was small and heterogeneous, only a few patients had full blood and tumor sets, and even fewer had initial-recurrent tumor pairs. The response model built on TCR overlap across three groups was characterized as speculative, with prospective validation still needed. No direct relationship between TCR clonality and survival was found, suggesting that a diverse polyclonal response may matter.

Using the immunoSEQ assay, TCRB CDR3 regions were amplified from 2 micrograms of genomic DNA, or from all available DNA when less than that was on hand. The multiplex PCR employed 60 forward primers targeting TCR V beta segments and 13 reverse primers targeting J beta segments. To estimate reads per starting template, synthetic control templates were spiked into each sample at limiting dilution. Reads of 87 bp were generated by sequencing on the Illumina HiSeq System. The published analysis was carried out like this. To remove PCR and sequencing errors, closely related sequences were merged with a nearest neighbor algorithm. TCR overlap was defined as the percentage of unique tumor TCR beta sequences that were also present in the same patient's peripheral blood. Held by TCRdb, this immuneACCESS table contains in-frame sequences only and omits some clones. Under half of the omission traces to an unresolved V gene where checked; the cause of the rest is unknown. D and trimming were read from the DNA, whereas the V and J calls and clone size are those reported in that table. The sample table lists 110,000 or so clones, 90% of them with a count of one. Jointly, the top ten make up 2.7% of the sample.

CDR1 and CDR2, looked up from the germline V gene, are SGHVS and FQNEAQ. Compared with germline, V lacks 4 bases and J lacks 2 bases; bases without a gene match: 6. The CDR3, cysteine through phenylalanine, is 15 amino acids long. Just the 45-base CDR3 DNA is kept, in frame starting at base 1. The TCR comes from a human donor with glioblastoma. The input for sequencing was blood, taken after dendritic cell vaccination. Here the chain combines TRBV7-8 and TRBJ2-5; the junction holds 8 bases that match TRBD1. The CDR3 region has the sequence CASSSQRTGQETQYF. The nucleotide sequence is TGTGCCAGCAGCTCTCAACGGACAGGGCAAGAGACCCAGTACTTC.